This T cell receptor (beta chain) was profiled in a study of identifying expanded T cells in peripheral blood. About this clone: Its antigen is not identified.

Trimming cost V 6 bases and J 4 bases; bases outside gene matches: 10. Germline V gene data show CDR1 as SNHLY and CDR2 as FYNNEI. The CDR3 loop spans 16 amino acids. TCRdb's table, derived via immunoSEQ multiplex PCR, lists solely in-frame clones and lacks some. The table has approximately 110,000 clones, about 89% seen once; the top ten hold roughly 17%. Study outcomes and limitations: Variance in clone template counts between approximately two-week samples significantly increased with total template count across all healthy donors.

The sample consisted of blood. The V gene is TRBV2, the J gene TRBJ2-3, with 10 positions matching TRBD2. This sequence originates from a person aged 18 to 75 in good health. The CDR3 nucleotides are TGTGCCAGCAGCGCGCCCGGGACTAGCGAGGCAGATACGCAGTATTTT. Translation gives CASSAPGTSEADTQYF.